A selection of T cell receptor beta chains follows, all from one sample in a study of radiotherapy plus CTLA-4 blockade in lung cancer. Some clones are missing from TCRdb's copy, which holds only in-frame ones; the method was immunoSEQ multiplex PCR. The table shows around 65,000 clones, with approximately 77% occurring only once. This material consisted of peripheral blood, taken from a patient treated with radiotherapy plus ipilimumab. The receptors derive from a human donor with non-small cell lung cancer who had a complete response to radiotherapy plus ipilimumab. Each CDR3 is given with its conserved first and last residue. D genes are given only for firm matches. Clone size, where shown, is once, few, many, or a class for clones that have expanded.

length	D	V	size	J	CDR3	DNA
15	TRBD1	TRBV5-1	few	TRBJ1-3	CASRWTGDSGNTIYF	TGCGCCAGCAGATGGACAGGTGACTCTGGAAACACCATATATTTT
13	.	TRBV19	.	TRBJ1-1	CASSIDANTEAFF	TGTGCCAGTAGTATAGATGCAAACACTGAAGCTTTCTTT
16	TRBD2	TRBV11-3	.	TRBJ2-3	CASSFRLAGEGDTQYF	TGTGCCAGCAGCTTCAGACTAGCGGGAGAGGGAGATACGCAGTATTTT
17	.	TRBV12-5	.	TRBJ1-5	CASGLGTNRDLDQPQHF	TGTGCTAGTGGTTTGGGGACCAACAGGGATTTGGATCAGCCCCAGCATTTT
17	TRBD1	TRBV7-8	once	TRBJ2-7	CASSLQGQTIGYHEQYF	TGTGCCAGCAGCTTACAGGGACAGACAATAGGTTATCACGAGCAGTACTTC
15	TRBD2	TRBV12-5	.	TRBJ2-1	CASGSGGSSYNEQFF	TGTGCTAGTGGTTCGGGGGGGAGCTCCTACAATGAGCAGTTCTTC
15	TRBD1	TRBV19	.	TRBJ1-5	CASTLDRASNQPQHF	TGTGCCAGTACTTTGGACAGGGCTAGCAATCAGCCCCAGCATTTT
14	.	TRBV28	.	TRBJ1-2	CASSLTGQESGYTF	TGTGCCAGCAGTTTAACGGGGCAGGAATCTGGCTACACCTTC
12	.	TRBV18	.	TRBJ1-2	CASSPNRNDYTF	TGTGCCAGCTCACCAAACAGAAACGACTACACCTTC
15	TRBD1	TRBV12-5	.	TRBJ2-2	CASGLSGQGTGELFF	TGTGCTAGTGGTTTGAGCGGACAGGGGACCGGGGAGCTGTTTTTT
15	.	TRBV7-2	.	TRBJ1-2	CASSLGLGTNYGYTF	TGTGCCAGCAGCTTAGGGCTCGGGACAAACTATGGCTACACCTTC
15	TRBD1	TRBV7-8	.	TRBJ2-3	CASSPDDRGTDTQYF	TGTGCCAGCAGCCCAGACGACAGGGGCACAGATACGCAGTATTTT
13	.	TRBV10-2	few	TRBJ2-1	CASTAAAGDEQFF	TGCGCCAGCACGGCGGCGGCGGGCGATGAGCAGTTCTTC
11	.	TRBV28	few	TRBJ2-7	CASSLTYEQYF	TGTGCCAGCAGTTTGACCTACGAGCAGTACTTC
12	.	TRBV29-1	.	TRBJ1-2	CSVTLTNYGYTF	TGCAGCGTGACACTAACTAACTATGGCTACACCTTC
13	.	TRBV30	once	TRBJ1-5	CAWNPSVNQPQHF	TGTGCCTGGAACCCAAGTGTCAATCAGCCCCAGCATTTT
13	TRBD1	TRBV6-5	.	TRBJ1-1	CASSLRGYTEAFF	TGTGCCAGCAGCCTCAGGGGGTACACTGAAGCTTTCTTT
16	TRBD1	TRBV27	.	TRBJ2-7	CASSFMGAGGSYEQYF	TGTGCCAGCAGTTTCATGGGGGCAGGGGGATCCTACGAGCAGTACTTC
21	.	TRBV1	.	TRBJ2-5	CTSSQDLYRTSGGAVAETQYF	TGCACCAGCAGCCAAGATCTTTACCGGACTAGCGGGGGGGCCGTCGCAGAGACCCAGTACTTC
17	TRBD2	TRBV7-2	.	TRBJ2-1	CASRPGTSGFSYNEQFF	TGTGCCAGTAGGCCCGGGACTAGCGGTTTCTCCTACAATGAGCAGTTCTTC
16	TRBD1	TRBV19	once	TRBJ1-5	CASSLQGARGNQPQHF	TGTGCCAGTAGTCTTCAGGGGGCAAGGGGCAATCAGCCCCAGCATTTT
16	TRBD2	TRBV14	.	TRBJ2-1	CASSQAGTRPYNEQFF	TGTGCCAGCAGCCAAGCCGGGACTAGGCCCTACAATGAGCAGTTCTTC
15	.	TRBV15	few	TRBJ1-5	CATSRDGFGREPQHF	TGTGCCACCAGCAGAGATGGATTCGGGCGCGAGCCCCAGCATTTT
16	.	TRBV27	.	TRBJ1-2	CASSTSAWSANYGYTF	TGTGCCAGCAGTACCTCCGCGTGGAGCGCTAACTATGGCTACACCTTC
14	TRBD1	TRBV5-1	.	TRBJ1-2	CASSLQGNEAGYTF	TGCGCCAGCAGCCTACAGGGGAACGAAGCCGGCTACACCTTC
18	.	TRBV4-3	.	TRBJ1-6	CASSQDRGGLPYNSPLHF	TGCGCCAGCAGCCAAGATCGGGGGGGCTTACCGTATAATTCACCCCTCCACTTT
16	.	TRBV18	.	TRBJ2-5	CASSPRAAVYQETQYF	TGTGCCAGCTCACCAAGGGCGGCCGTGTACCAAGAGACCCAGTACTTC
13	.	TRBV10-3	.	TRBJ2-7	CAISGSSSYEQYF	TGTGCCATCAGTGGTTCCAGCTCCTACGAGCAGTACTTC
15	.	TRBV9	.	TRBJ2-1	CASSVAGGSYNEQFF	TGTGCCAGCAGCGTAGCCGGGGGTAGCTACAATGAGCAGTTCTTC
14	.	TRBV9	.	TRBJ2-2	CASSVEERNGELFF	TGTGCCAGCAGCGTAGAGGAGCGAAACGGGGAGCTGTTTTTT
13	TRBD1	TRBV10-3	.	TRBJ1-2	CATSAGGASGYTF	TGTGCCACCTCTGCAGGGGGGGCTAGTGGCTACACCTTC
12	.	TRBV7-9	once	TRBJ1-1	CASSQTGTGAFF	TGTGCCAGCAGCCAGACAGGAACTGGGGCTTTCTTT
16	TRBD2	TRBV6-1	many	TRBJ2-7	CASSEEGRAGFYEQYF	TGTGCCAGCAGTGAAGAGGGACGAGCGGGGTTCTACGAGCAGTACTTC
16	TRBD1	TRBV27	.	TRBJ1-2	CASSPGQGALNYGYTF	TGTGCCAGCAGCCCGGGACAGGGGGCGCTGAATTATGGCTACACCTTC
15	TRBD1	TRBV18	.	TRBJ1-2	CASSPSRDRDYGYTF	TGTGCCAGCTCACCGAGTCGGGACAGGGACTATGGCTACACCTTC
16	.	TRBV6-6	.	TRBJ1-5	CASSYRGSNSNQPQHF	TGTGCCAGCAGTTACCGGGGATCTAATAGCAATCAGCCCCAGCATTTT
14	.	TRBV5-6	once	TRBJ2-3	CASSEEIRTDTQYF	TGTGCCAGCAGCGAAGAGATCCGCACAGATACGCAGTATTTT
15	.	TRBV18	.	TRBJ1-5	CASSPQSLDNQPQHF	TGTGCCAGCTCACCGCAGTCGCTTGACAATCAGCCCCAGCATTTT
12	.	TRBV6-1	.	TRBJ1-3	CASKESGNTIYF	TGTGCCAGCAAGGAGAGTGGAAACACCATATATTTT
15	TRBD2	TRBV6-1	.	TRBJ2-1	CASTPSGRLGNEQFF	TGTGCCAGCACTCCTAGCGGGAGGCTAGGGAATGAGCAGTTCTTC
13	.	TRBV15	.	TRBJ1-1	CATSSGLNTEAFF	TGTGCCACCAGCTCGGGCCTGAACACTGAAGCTTTCTTT
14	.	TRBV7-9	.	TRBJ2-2	CASSWDTNTGELFF	TGTGCCAGCAGCTGGGACACCAACACCGGGGAGCTGTTTTTT
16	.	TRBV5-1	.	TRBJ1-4	CASSLVGGTYNEKLFF	TGCGCCAGCAGCTTGGTTGGGGGAACCTATAATGAAAAACTGTTTTTT
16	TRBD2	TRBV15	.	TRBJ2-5	CATSRLPGTSEETQYF	TGTGCCACCAGCAGATTACCTGGGACTAGCGAAGAGACCCAGTACTTC
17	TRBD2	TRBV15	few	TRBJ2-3	CATSKGVTSVSTDTQYF	TGTGCCACCAGCAAAGGTGTAACTAGCGTCAGCACAGATACGCAGTATTTT
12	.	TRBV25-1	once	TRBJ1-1	CASSAGFMVAFF	TGTGCCAGCAGTGCAGGGTTTATGGTAGCTTTCTTT
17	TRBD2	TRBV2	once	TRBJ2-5	CASIRGDVAGTQETQYF	TGTGCCAGCATTCGAGGAGACGTAGCGGGGACCCAAGAGACCCAGTACTTC
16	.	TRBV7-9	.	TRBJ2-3	CASSLLSEIWLDTQYF	TGTGCCAGCAGCTTGCTCTCGGAGATCTGGCTGGATACGCAGTATTTT
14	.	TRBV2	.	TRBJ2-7	CASRTSGLSYEQYF	TGTGCCAGCAGAACTTCGGGACTCTCCTACGAGCAGTACTTC
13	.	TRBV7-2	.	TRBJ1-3	CASSSNPGNTIYF	TGTGCCAGCAGCTCGAACCCCGGAAACACCATATATTTT
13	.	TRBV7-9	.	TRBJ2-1	CASSLEGSNEQFF	TGTGCCAGCAGCTTAGAGGGGAGCAATGAGCAGTTCTTC
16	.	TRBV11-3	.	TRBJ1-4	CASSLEQGGLYEKLFF	TGTGCCAGCAGCTTAGAACAGGGTGGGTTATATGAAAAACTGTTTTTT
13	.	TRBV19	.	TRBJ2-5	CASSSGGRGTQYF	TGTGCCAGTAGTTCTGGGGGCCGTGGGACCCAGTACTTC
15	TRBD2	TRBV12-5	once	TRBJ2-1	CASGFRGGSYNEQFF	TGTGCTAGTGGTTTTCGGGGGGGCTCCTACAATGAGCAGTTCTTC
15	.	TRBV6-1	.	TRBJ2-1	CASSEGGSSYNEQFF	TGTGCCAGCAGTGAAGGAGGGAGCTCCTACAATGAGCAGTTCTTC
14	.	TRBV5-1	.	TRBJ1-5	CASSLTGMNQPQHF	TGCGCCAGCAGCTTGACAGGGATGAACCAGCCCCAGCATTTT
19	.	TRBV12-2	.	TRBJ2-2	CASRLSGQQLPRGTGELFF	TGTGCAAGTCGCTTATCCGGACAGCAACTACCGCGAGGCACCGGGGAGCTGTTTTTT
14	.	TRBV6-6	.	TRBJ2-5	CASSYSQRQETQYF	TGTGCCAGCAGTTACTCCCAGCGTCAAGAGACCCAGTACTTC